This T cell receptor beta chain is drawn from a study of T cells in Graves' hyperthyroidism and ophthalmopathy. Study observations and caveats: Ophthalmopathy got predicted by the model a median roughly six months before its onset.

The CDR3 has 15 amino acids. The V gene's germline CDR1 is MNHNS and CDR2 SASEGT. The germline V and J ends were trimmed by 6 bases and 1 base, with 14 bases remaining between them. Ten or more counts support this clonotype. No antigen is known for it. Stability of Graves' hyperthyroidism was defined as absent ophthalmopathy progression within 18 months. Lactation, pregnancy, other autoimmune disease or uncontrolled infection excluded patients. Orbital computed tomography and thyroid ultrasound, together with serum TRAb and thyroxine and clinical symptoms, were used for diagnoses. What was amplified from RNA transcripts were TCR beta CDR3 regions. Carried out on the TCR CDR3, a first-round RT-PCR used the HTBI primer set. TCRdb re-called the multiplex PCR reads through MiXCR, storing one row per CDR3 protein. The sample contains hundreds of thousands of distinct CDR3 sequences, around 13% of which appear only once.

The gene calls are TRBV6-1 and TRBJ2-3; D may be TRBD2 (6 bases). Sequencing was performed on blood. The TCR was taken from a woman aged 18-35 years with Graves' hyperthyroidism. The CDR3 here is CASRTRSGGTDTQYF. CDR3 nucleotides: TGTGCCAGCAGGACGCGTAGCGGAGGCACAGATACGCAGTATTTT.